These 14 T cell receptor beta chains came from one sample sequenced in a study of molecular identifiers for immune sequencing clone quantification. Using its own MiXCR run on the PCR reads, TCRdb lists one record per CDR3 protein. This table holds more than 450,000 distinct CDR3 sequences, about 21% found once. The sample comprised naive CD8+ T cells from blood, with Jurkat cell RNA spiked in. Subset described: FACS-sorted CD8+CD4-CCR7+CD45RA+ naive T cells. The receptors here all came from a human donor in good health. Some libraries in this study had Jurkat cell RNA spiked in.

Only a few counts were recorded for this clonotype. The chain combines TRBV19 with TRBJ2-7; D call uncertain. The CDR3 loop spans 15 amino acids. The V and J ends lost 3 bases and 5 bases respectively, with 17 bases between them. Per the germline V gene, CDR1 is LNHDA and CDR2 is SQIVND (reference sequence). The CDR3: CASSIEAGARHEQYF. In DNA form, the CDR3 reads TGTGCCAGTAGTATTGAAGCCGGTGCTCGGCACGAGCAGTACTTC.

At least ten counts were recorded for this clonotype. The chain recombines TRBV7-6 with TRBJ2-2, with 7 positions matching TRBD1. This CDR3 comprises 20 residues. Germline trimming cut 2 bases from V and 6 bases from J; bases unmatched to any gene: 21. Looked up from germline, CDR1 is SGHVS and CDR2 is FNYEAQ. The CDR3 DNA follows: TGTGCCAGCAGCTTAAGGTTGTCGGCCCAAACAGGGGATCTAGCCGGGGAGCTGTTTTTT. Translating it yields CASSLRLSAQTGDLAGELFF.

A few counts support this clonotype. The J gene is TRBJ2-1, the V gene TRBV11-2, with 7 positions matching TRBD1. This CDR3 has 15 residues. V dropped 7 bases and J dropped 0; count of bases not matched to a gene: 6. Germline V lookup: CDR1 SGHAT, CDR2 FQNNGV. The chain's CDR3 is CASTLDRDSYNEQFF. As DNA, the CDR3 is TGTGCCAGCACATTAGACAGGGACTCCTACAATGAGCAGTTCTTC.

The sample holds many counts of this clonotype. At one end, the junction sequence differs from germline, possibly due to a read error. CDR3 sequence: CASSLGGGNEQFF. The CDR3 bases are TGCGCCAGCAGCTTGGGGGGCGGCAATGAGCAGTTCTTC. The V call is TRBV7-2, the J call TRBJ2-1; D may match TRBD1 or TRBD2 (6 bases each). The CDR3 is 13 residues long. Germline V gene data show CDR1 as SGHTA and CDR2 as FQGNSA.

The V gene is TRBV27, the J gene TRBJ1-3; D unclear. Trimming shortened V by 3 bases and J by 2 bases, and 5 bases separated the two germline ends. Germline CDR1 is MNHEY and CDR2 is SMNVEV (reference sequence). The CDR3 consists of 13 residues. CDR3 bases: TGTGCCAGCAGTTTCAACCCTGGAAACACCATATATTTT. It yields the protein CASSFNPGNTIYF.

This clonotype was counted ten times or more. The chain employs TRBV6-5 and TRBJ1-4; D uncertain. CDR1 is MNHEY and CDR2 is SVGAGI in the germline V gene. V dropped 3 bases and J dropped 5 bases, with 13 bases sitting between them. The CDR3 covers 15 residues. The CDR3 here is CASSYGRAENEKLFF. The CDR3 DNA sequence: TGTGCCAGCAGTTATGGTAGGGCGGAGAATGAAAAACTGTTTTTT.

A few counts support this clonotype. The chain is built from TRBV29-1 and TRBJ2-7, with D perhaps TRBD1 (6 bases). The length of the CDR3 is 13 residues. Germline CDR1 and CDR2: SQVTM and ANQGSEA. The ends were cut back, 7 bases at V and 0 bases at J, with 13 bases in the middle. The CDR3 is CSAEDSYSYEQYF. CDR3 bases: TGCAGCGCAGAGGACAGTTACTCCTACGAGCAGTACTTC.

This chain joins TRBV7-2 and TRBJ2-7; 7 bases are a match to TRBD1. Unmatched junction bases numbered 9, after V lost 5 bases and J lost 2 bases. Germline V CDR1 and CDR2: SGHTA, FQGNSA. The CDR3 covers 15 residues. The CDR3 loop is CASSRAETGTYEQYF. In DNA form, the CDR3 reads TGTGCCAGCAGCAGGGCCGAGACAGGGACCTACGAGCAGTACTTC.

This clonotype was counted many times. The chain has TRBV7-9 and TRBJ1-1; 8 bases align to TRBD1. The junction had 6 bases not matched to a gene; V was cut back by 5 bases and J by 4 bases. The CDR3 loop spans 14 amino acids. Germline V gives CDR1 SEHNR, CDR2 FQNEAQ (reference sequence). CDR3: CASSQITGGTEAFF. The CDR3 region has the DNA TGTGCCAGCAGCCAGATAACAGGGGGCACTGAAGCTTTCTTT.

The chain carries TRBV12-3 or TRBV12-4 and TRBJ1-4; the match to TRBD1 covers 9 bases. V lost 7 bases and J lost 8; bases outside the gene matches: 8. This CDR3 spans 14 amino acids. The DNA of the CDR3 is TGTGCCAGCACCAGACAGGGGGTAGAGGAAAAACTGTTTTTT. Translation: CASTRQGVEEKLFF.

This clonotype was observed many times. The chain links TRBV4-3 to TRBJ2-7; D is uncertain. The CDR3 sequence is 15 residues long. Trimming stripped 0 bases from V and 6 bases from J, with 15 bases between. CDR1 LGHNA and CDR2 YSLEER come from the germline V gene. The chain's CDR3 is CASSQDYSTDREQYF. In DNA form, the CDR3 reads TGCGCCAGCAGCCAAGATTACTCGACCGACCGCGAGCAGTACTTC.

This chain links TRBV20-1 with TRBJ2-7, with 13 positions matching TRBD2. The CDR3 length is 16 residues. Germline trimming cut 1 base from V and 2 bases from J; bases unmatched to any gene: 5. CDR1 and CDR2 from the germline V gene are DFQATT and SNEGSKA (reference sequence). The CDR3 bases are TGCAGTGCTAGAGGCCGGGGACTAGCGGGACCCTACGAGCAGTACTTC. Its translation: CSARGRGLAGPYEQYF.

Only a few counts were recorded for this clonotype. The chain recombines TRBV13 with TRBJ1-6; no definite D call. Germline CDR1 reads PRHDT; CDR2 reads FYEKMQ (reference sequence). This CDR3 contains 12 residues. Between the trimmed V and J ends, which lost 8 bases and 7 bases, there was a span of 9 bases. Here the CDR3 DNA reads TGTGCCAGCTCTACTACAAATTCACCCCTCCACTTT. It codes for CASSTTNSPLHF.

This chain joins TRBV25-1 and TRBJ2-7, with 10 bases matching TRBD2. J lost 6 bases, V lost 10 bases, and 9 bases had no gene match. The CDR3 covers 13 residues. CDR1 is MGHDK, CDR2 SYGVNS, per germline. The CDR3 spells CATSGTSDFEQYF. The CDR3 bases are TGTGCCACCAGCGGGACTAGCGATTTCGAGCAGTACTTC.